These 7 T cell receptor beta chains originate from one sample sequenced in a study of blood T cell repertoires in COVID-19. Only in-frame clones appear in the TCRdb table, and some are missing; sequencing was by immunoSEQ multiplex PCR. The repertoire consists of under 200,000 clones, with less than 90% occurring once and the leading ten covering 14%. Sequencing was performed on peripheral blood. These receptors were obtained from a man aged 18 to 30 with active or convalescent COVID-19.

V and J are TRBV6-1 and TRBJ1-2, with 10 positions matching TRBD1. Germline V gene data show CDR1 as MNHNS and CDR2 as SASEGT. Unmatched junction bases numbered 12, after V lost 4 bases and J lost 7 bases. The CDR3 runs 16 residues. This CDR3 reads CASSALGQGVVSGYTF. In DNA, the CDR3 is TGTGCCAGCAGTGCCCTAGGACAGGGGGTGGTCAGTGGCTACACCTTC.

This clone was counted between two and nine times. The rearrangement links TRBV9 to TRBJ2-2; the D is unclear. With 2 bases removed from V and 2 bases from J, the gap between germline ends came to 13 bases. This CDR3 region has 16 residues. Germline CDR1 is SGDLS and CDR2 is YYNGEE. The CDR3 DNA reads as TGTGCCAGCAGCGTTGATTCAGGCACCAACACCGGGGAGCTGTTTTTT. It yields the protein CASSVDSGTNTGELFF.

In its sample, this clone was seen once. The chain couples TRBV11-2 to TRBJ1-2, with D possibly being TRBD1 (6 bases). The CDR3 spans 14 residues. CDR1 and CDR2 (germline): SGHAT, FQNNGV. V lost 0 bases and J 7 bases, leaving 12 bases between the germline ends. CDR3 in DNA: TGTGCCAGCAGCTTAGATCGGGGGGCAGGTGGCTACACCTTC. Amino acids: CASSLDRGAGGYTF.

This chain joins TRBV18 and TRBJ1-2; perhaps TRBD1 as D (6 bases). The CDR3 runs 13 residues. Germline CDR1 KGHSH, CDR2 LQKENI. The V end was cut by 4 bases, the J end by 5 bases, with 11 bases between. The CDR3 protein is CASSQQGEYGYTF. As DNA, the CDR3 is TGTGCCAGCTCACAACAGGGAGAGTATGGCTACACCTTC.

The rearrangement joins TRBV6-2 or TRBV6-3 to TRBJ2-1; unclear D gene. The germline gives CDR1 MNHEY, CDR2 SVGEGT. This CDR3 is 12 amino acids long. The ends were cut back, 4 bases at V and 12 bases at J, with 13 bases in the middle. CDR3 loop: CASSSPGLGQFF. In DNA, the CDR3 is TGTGCCAGCAGTTCCCCGGGTCTCGGGCAGTTCTTC.

This chain joins TRBV24-1 and TRBJ2-5; 11 positions agree with TRBD2. The CDR3 runs to 15 residues. Trimming at V came to 3 bases and at J to 5 bases, leaving 4 bases not matched to a gene. CDR1 is KGHDR, CDR2 SFDVKD, per germline. The CDR3 protein is CATSDNSGRAETQYF. CDR3 nucleotides: TGTGCCACCAGTGATAATAGCGGGAGGGCCGAGACCCAGTACTTC.

J is TRBJ2-2 and V is TRBV3-1 (or the pseudogene TRBV3-2); D is unresolved. This CDR3 region has 15 residues. The ends were cut back, 5 bases at V and 1 base at J, with 11 bases in the middle. The germline CDR1 and CDR2 sequences are LGHDT and YNNKEL (reference sequence). The CDR3 loop is CASSASTWNTGELFF. In nucleotides, the CDR3 is TGTGCCAGCAGCGCTAGTACGTGGAACACCGGGGAGCTGTTTTTT.